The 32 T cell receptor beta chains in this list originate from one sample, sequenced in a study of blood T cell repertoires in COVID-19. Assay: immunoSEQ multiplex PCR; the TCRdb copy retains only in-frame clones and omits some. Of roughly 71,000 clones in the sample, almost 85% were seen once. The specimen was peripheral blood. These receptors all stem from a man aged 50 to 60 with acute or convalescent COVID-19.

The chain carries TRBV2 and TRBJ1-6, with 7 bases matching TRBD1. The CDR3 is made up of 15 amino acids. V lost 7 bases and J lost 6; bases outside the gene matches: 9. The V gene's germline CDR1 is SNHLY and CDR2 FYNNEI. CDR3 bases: TGTGCCAGCACTCGGTTGCAGGGGGTTAATTCACCCCTCCACTTT. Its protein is CASTRLQGVNSPLHF.

This CDR3 reads CASSYSRASYEQYF. CDR3 nucleotides: TGTGCCAGCAGTTACTCGAGGGCGAGCTACGAGCAGTACTTC. The chain couples TRBV6-2 or TRBV6-3 to TRBJ2-7; TRBD2 might be the D (5 bases). CDR1 is MNHEY, CDR2 SVGEGT, per germline. The V end lost 0 bases, the J end lost 3 bases, and 9 bases lay between the germline ends. The CDR3 consists of 14 residues.

CDR3 nucleotide sequence: TGTGCCAGCAGCTCGGGACTGTACTATGGCTACACCTTC. Its translation is CASSSGLYYGYTF. V usage is TRBV28 and J usage is TRBJ1-2; TRBD1 is a possible D gene (5 bases). CDR1 is MDHEN and CDR2 is SYDVKM in the germline V gene. Trimming took off 6 bases at V and 3 bases at J, with 11 bases between the two ends. The CDR3 totals 13 residues.

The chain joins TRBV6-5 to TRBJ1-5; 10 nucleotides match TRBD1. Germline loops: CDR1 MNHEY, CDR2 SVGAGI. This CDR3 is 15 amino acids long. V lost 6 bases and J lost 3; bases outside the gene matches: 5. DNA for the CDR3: TGTGCCAGCAGCTCGGACAGGGGGAACAATCAGCCCCAGCATTTT. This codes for CASSSDRGNNQPQHF.

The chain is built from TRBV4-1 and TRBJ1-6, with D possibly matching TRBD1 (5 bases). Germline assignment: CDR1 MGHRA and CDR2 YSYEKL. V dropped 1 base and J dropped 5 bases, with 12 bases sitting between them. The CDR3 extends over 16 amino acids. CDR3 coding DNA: TGCGCCAGCAGCCAAGTTCAGGGACTAAATAATTCACCCCTCCACTTT. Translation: CASSQVQGLNNSPLHF.

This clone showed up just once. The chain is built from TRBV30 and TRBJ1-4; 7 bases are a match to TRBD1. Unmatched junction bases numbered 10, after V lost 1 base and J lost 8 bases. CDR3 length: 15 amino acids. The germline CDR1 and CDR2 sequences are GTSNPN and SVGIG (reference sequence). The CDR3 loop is CAWSGRGAGDEKLFF. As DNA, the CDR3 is TGTGCCTGGAGTGGCAGGGGGGCAGGGGACGAAAAACTGTTTTTT. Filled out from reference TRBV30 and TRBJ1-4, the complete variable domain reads SQTIHQWPATLVQPVGSPLSLECTVEGTSNPNLYWYRQAAGRGLQLLFYSVGIGQISSEVPQNLSASRPQDRQFILSSKKLLLSDSGFYLCAWSGRGAGDEKLFFGSGTQLSVL.

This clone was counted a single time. This CDR3 reads CASSMADASTDTQYF. In DNA form, the CDR3 reads TGTGCCAGTAGTATGGCAGATGCTAGCACAGATACGCAGTATTTT. This sequence joins TRBV19 and TRBJ2-3; unclear D gene. This CDR3 comprises 15 residues. Germline CDR1 is LNHDA and CDR2 is SQIVND (reference sequence). V dropped 3 bases and J dropped 0 bases, with 10 bases sitting between them.

This CDR3 reads CASRGQGSNQPQHF. The CDR3 DNA reads TGTGCCAGTAGGGGGCAGGGGAGCAATCAGCCCCAGCATTTT. The gene calls are TRBV19 and TRBJ1-5; D is possibly TRBD1 (6 bases). Trimming took off 6 bases at V and 1 base at J, with 10 bases between the two ends. CDR1 and CDR2 from the germline V gene are LNHDA and SQIVND (reference sequence). The CDR3 is made up of 14 amino acids.

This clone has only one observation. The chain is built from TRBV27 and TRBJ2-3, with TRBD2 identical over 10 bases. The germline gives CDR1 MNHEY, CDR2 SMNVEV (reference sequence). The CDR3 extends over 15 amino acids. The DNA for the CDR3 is TGTGCAATATCGGCCAGCGGGGGGGCCCAGGGTACGCAGTATTTT. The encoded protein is CAISASGGAQGTQYF.

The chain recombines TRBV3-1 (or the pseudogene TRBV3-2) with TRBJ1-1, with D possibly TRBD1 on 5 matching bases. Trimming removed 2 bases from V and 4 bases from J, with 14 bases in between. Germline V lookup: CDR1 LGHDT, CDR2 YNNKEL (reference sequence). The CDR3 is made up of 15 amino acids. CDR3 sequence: CASSQHGGATTEAFF. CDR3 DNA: TGTGCCAGCAGCCAACATGGCGGGGCGACCACTGAAGCTTTCTTT.

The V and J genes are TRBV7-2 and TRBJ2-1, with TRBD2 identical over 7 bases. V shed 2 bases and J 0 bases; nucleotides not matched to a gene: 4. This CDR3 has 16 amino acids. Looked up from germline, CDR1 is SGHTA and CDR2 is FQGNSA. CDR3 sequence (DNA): TGTGCCAGCAGCTTATCCGGGGGGAACTCCTACAATGAGCAGTTCTTC. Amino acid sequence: CASSLSGGNSYNEQFF.

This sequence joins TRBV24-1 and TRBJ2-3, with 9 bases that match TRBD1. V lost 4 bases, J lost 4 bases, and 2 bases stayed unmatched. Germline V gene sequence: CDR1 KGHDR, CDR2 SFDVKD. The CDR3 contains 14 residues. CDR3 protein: CATSEDRGADTQYF. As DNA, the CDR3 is TGTGCCACCAGTGAGGACAGGGGTGCAGATACGCAGTATTTT.

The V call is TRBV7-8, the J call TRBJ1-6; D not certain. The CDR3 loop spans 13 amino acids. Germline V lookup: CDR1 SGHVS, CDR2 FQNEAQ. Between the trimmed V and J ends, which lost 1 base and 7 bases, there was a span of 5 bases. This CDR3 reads CASSLDGNSPLHF. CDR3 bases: TGTGCCAGCAGCTTAGACGGGAATTCACCCCTCCACTTT.

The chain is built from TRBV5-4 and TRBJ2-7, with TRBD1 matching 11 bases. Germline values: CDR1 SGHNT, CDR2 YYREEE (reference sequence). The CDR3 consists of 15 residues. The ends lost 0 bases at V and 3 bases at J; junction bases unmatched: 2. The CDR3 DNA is TGTGCCAGCAGCTTGGGGGGACAGGGGGTCTACGAGCAGTACGTC. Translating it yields CASSLGGQGVYEQYV.

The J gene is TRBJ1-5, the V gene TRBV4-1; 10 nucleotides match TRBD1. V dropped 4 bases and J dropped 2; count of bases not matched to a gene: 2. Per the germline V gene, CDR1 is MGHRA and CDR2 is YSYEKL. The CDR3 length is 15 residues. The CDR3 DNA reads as TGCGCCAGCAGCCGCGGGACAGGGGGCAATCAGCCCCAGCATTTT. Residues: CASSRGTGGNQPQHF.

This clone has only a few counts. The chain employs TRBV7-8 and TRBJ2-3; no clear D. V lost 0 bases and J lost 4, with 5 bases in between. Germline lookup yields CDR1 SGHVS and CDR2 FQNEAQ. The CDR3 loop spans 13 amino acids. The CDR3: CASSLAPADTQYF. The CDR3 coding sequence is TGTGCCAGCAGCTTAGCTCCAGCAGATACGCAGTATTTT.

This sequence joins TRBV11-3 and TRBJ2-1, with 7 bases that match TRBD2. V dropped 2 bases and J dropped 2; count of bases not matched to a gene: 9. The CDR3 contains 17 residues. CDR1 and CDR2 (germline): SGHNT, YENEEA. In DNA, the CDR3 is TGTGCCAGCAGCTTATTTGGAGCGGGGAACACCTACAATGAGCAGTTCTTC. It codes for CASSLFGAGNTYNEQFF. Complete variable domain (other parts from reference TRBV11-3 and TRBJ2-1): EAGVVQSPRYKIIEKKQPVAFWCNPISGHNTLYWYLQNLGQGPELLIRYENEEAVDDSQLPKDRFSAERLKGVDSTLKIQPAELGDSAVYLCASSLFGAGNTYNEQFFGPGTRLTVL.

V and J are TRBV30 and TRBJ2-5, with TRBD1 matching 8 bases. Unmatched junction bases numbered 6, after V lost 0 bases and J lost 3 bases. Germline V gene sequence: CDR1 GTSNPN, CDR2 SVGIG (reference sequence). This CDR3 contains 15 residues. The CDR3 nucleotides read TGTGCCTGGAGTGTCCAGGGGGCGAGGAAAGAGACCCAGTACTTC. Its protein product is CAWSVQGARKETQYF.

In DNA, the CDR3 is TGTGCCAGCAGCTCCGGACAGGGGGCTTTAGCTAACTATGGCTACACCTTC. Protein: CASSSGQGALANYGYTF. The rearrangement uses TRBV5-8 and TRBJ1-2, with 11 nucleotides matching TRBD1. With 3 bases clipped from V and 0 bases from J, the junction kept 7 bases outside the gene matches. This CDR3 spans 17 amino acids. Germline-derived CDR1 and CDR2 are SGHTS and YDEGEE. The entire variable domain, with the rest obtained from reference TRBV5-8 and TRBJ1-2, is as follows: EAGVTQSPTHLIKTRGQQATLRCSPISGHTSVYWYQQALGLGLQFLLWYDEGEERNRGNFPPRFSGRQFPNYSSELNVNALELEDSALYLCASSSGQGALANYGYTFGSGTRLTVV.

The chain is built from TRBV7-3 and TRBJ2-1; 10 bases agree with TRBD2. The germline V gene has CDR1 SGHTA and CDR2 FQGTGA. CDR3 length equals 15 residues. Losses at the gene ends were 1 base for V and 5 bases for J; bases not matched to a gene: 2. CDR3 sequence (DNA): TGTGCCAGCAGCTTAAACCTAGCGGGGGACAATGAGCAGTTCTTC. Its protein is CASSLNLAGDNEQFF.

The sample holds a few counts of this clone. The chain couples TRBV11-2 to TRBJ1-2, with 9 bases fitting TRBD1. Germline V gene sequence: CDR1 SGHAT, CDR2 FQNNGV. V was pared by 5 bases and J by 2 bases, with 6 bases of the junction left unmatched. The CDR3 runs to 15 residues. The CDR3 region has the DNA TGTGCCAGCAGCAATTACAGGGGGCCAAACTATGGCTACACCTTC. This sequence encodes CASSNYRGPNYGYTF.

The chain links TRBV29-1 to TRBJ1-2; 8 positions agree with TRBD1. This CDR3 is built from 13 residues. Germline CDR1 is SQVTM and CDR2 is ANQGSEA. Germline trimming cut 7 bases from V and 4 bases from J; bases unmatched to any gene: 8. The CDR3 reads CSGTTGTGYGYTF. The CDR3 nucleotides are TGCAGCGGCACTACCGGGACAGGCTATGGCTACACCTTC. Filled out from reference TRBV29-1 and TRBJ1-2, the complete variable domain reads SAVISQKPSRDICQRGTSLTIQCQVDSQVTMMFWYRQQPGQSLTLIATANQGSEATYESGFVIDKFPISRPNLTFSTLTVSNMSPEDSSIYLCSGTTGTGYGYTFGSGTRLTVV.

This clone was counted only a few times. The DNA of the CDR3 is TGCAGTGCTAGTGGATTGACAGGGCGCACCTACGAGCAGTACTTC. This codes for CSASGLTGRTYEQYF. The rearrangement links TRBV20-1 to TRBJ2-7, with 7 bases matching TRBD1. The germline gives CDR1 DFQATT, CDR2 SNEGSKA (reference sequence). The CDR3 loop spans 15 amino acids. V shed 3 bases, J shed 2 bases, and the junction held 10 bases outside the gene matches.

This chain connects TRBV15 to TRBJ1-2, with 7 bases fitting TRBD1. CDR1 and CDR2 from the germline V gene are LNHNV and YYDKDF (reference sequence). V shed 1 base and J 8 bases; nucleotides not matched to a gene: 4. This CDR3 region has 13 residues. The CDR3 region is CATSRGQGDGYTF. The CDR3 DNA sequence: TGTGCCACCAGCAGAGGCCAGGGGGACGGCTACACCTTC.

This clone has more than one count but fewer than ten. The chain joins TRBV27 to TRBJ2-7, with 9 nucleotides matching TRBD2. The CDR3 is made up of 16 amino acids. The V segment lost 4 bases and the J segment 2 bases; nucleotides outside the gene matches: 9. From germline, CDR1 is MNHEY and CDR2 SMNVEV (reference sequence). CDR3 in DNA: TGTGCCAGCAGTTACCATCCTAGCGGGAAAACCTACGAGCAGTACTTC. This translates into CASSYHPSGKTYEQYF.

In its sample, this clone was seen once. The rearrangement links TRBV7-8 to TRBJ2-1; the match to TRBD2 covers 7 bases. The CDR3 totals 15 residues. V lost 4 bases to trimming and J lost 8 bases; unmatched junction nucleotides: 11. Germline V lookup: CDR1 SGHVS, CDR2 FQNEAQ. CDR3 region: CASSSGRAGPDEQFF. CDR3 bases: TGTGCCAGCAGCTCAGGTAGAGCGGGGCCCGATGAGCAGTTCTTC.

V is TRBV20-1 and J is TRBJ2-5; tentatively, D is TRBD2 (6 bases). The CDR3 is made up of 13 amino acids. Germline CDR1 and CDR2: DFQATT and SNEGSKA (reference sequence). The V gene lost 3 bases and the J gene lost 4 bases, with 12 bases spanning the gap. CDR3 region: CSASRLDGETQYF. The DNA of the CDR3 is TGCAGTGCTAGTAGACTAGACGGAGAGACCCAGTACTTC.

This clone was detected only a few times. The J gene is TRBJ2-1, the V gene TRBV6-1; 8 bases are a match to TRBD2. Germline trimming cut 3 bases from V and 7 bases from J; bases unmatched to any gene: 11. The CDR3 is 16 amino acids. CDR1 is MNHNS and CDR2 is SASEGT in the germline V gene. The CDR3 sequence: CASSDRAGGRYNEQFF. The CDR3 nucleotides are TGTGCCAGCAGTGATCGGGCGGGGGGCCGTTATAATGAGCAGTTCTTC.

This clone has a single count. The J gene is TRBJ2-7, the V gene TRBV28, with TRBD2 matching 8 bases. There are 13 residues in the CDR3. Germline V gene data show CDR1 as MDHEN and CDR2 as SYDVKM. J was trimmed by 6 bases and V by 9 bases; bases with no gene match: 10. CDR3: CASNGGGGLEQYF. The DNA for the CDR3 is TGTGCCAGTAACGGGGGCGGGGGGCTCGAGCAGTACTTC.

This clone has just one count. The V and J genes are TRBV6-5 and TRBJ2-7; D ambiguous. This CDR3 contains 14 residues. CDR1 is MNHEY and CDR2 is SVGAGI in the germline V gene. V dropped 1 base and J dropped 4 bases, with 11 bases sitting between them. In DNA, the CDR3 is TGTGCCAGCAGTTACTACTCGAGTGAATACGAGCAGTACTTC. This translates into CASSYYSSEYEQYF.

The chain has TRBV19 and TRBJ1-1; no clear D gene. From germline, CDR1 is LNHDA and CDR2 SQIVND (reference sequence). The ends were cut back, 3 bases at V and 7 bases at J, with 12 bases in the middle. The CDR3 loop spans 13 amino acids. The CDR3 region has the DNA TGTGCCAGTAGTATCCAGGAGGTTGGTGAAGCTTTCTTT. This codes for CASSIQEVGEAFF.

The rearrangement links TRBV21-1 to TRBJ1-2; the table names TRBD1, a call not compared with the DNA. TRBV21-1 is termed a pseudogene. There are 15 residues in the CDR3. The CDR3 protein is CASSKVRTANYGYTF. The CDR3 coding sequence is TGTGCCAGCAGCAAAGTTAGGACAGCTAACTATGGCTACACCTTC.